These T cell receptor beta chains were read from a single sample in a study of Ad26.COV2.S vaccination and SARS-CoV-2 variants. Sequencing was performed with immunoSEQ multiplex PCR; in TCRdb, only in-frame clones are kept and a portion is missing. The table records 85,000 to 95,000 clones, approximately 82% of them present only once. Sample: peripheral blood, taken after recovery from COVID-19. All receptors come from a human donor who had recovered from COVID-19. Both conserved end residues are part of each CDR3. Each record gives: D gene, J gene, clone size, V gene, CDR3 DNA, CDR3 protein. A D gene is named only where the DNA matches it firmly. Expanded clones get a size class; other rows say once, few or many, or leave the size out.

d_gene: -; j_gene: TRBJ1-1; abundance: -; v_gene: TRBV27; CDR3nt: TGTGCCAGCAGTTTATTCAGGGGCACTGAAGCTTTCTTT; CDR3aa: CASSLFRGTEAFF
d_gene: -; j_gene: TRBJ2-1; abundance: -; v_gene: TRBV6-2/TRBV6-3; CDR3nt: TGTGCCAGCAGTTACTTCCAGCGCAACAATGAGCAGTTCTTC; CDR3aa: CASSYFQRNNEQFF
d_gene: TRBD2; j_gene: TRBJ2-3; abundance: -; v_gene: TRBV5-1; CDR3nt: TGCGCCAGCAGCTTTACAGGACTAGCGGGAGCATTGGATACGCAGTATTTT; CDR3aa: CASSFTGLAGALDTQYF
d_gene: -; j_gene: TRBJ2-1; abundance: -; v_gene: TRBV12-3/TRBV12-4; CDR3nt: TGTGCCAGCACCACCAGTATGGGGTCGGGGTGGTTCTTC; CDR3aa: CASTTSMGSGWFF
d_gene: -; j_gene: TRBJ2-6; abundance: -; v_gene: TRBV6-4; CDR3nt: TGTGCCAGCAGTGAGTACCCTGGGGCCAACGTCCTGACTTTC; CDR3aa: CASSEYPGANVLTF
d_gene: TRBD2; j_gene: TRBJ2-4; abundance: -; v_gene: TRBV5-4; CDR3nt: TGTGCCAGCAGCCAAAATCGCCGGGGGGATTGGTACTTC; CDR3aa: CASSQNRRGDWYF
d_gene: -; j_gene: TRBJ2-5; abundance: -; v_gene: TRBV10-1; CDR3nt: TGCGCCAGCAGTATGACGGTCCAAGAGACCCAGTACTTC; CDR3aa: CASSMTVQETQYF
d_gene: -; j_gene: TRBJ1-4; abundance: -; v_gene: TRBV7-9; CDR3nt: TGTGCCAGCAGAAGACAAGAGGGAGACGAAAAACTGTTTTTT; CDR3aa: CASRRQEGDEKLFF
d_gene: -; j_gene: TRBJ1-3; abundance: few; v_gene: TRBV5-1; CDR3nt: TGCGCCAGCAGCACCGCACAGGGTTTCTCTGGAAACACCATATATTTT; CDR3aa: CASSTAQGFSGNTIYF
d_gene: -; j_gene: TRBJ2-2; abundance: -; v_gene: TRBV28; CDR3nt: TGTGCCAGCAGGGAGGGTACCGGGGAGCTGTTTTTT; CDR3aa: CASREGTGELFF
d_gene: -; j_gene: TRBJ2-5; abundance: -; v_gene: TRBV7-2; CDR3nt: TGTGCCAGCAGCTTATCCCTGGAGACCCAGTACTTC; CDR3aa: CASSLSLETQYF
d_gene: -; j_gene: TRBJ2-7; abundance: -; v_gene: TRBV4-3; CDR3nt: TGCGCCAGCAGCCAAGATTCGGTGGCCTACGAGCAGTACTTC; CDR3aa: CASSQDSVAYEQYF
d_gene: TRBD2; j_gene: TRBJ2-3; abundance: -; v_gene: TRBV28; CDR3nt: TGTGCCAGCAGTCCGATGAGCGGGAGGTTGTCAGATACGCAGTATTTT; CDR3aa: CASSPMSGRLSDTQYF
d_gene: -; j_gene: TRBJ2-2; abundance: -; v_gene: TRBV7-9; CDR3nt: TGTGCCAGCCGTCGTAGGGAATTAGGCACCGGGGAGCTGTTTTTT; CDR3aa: CASRRRELGTGELFF
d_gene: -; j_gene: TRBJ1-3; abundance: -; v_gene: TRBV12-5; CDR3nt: TGTGCTAGTGGTTTGGGACAGTCCTCTGGAAACACCATATATTTT; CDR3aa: CASGLGQSSGNTIYF
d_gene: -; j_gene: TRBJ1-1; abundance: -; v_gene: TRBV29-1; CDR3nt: TGCAGCGTTGGGAAGGGACGGAACACTGAAGCTTTCTTT; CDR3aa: CSVGKGRNTEAFF
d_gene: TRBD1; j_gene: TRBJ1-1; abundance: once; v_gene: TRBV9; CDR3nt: TGTGCCAGCAGCGTAATGGACAGGGGGGCCGGCGAAGCTTTCTTT; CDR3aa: CASSVMDRGAGEAFF
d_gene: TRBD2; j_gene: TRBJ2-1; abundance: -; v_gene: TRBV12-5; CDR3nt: TGTGCTAGTGGTCCACACCTCCGACTAGCGGGAGACAACAATGAGCAGTTCTTC; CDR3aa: CASGPHLRLAGDNNEQFF
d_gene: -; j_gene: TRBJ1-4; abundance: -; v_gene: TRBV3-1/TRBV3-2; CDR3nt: TGTGCCAGCAGCCTCGGGACAACCAAAGAGGGAGAAAAACTGTTTTTT; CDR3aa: CASSLGTTKEGEKLFF
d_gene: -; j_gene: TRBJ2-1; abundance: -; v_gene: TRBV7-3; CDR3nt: TGTGCCAGCAGCACCCAGGGGGGAAGCTCCTACAATGAGCAGTTCTTC; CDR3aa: CASSTQGGSSYNEQFF
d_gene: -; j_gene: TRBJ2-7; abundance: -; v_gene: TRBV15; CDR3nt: TGTGCCACCAGCCTGGGGGCCGACGAGCAGTACTTC; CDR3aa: CATSLGADEQYF
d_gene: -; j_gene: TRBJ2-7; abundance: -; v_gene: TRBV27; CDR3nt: TGTGCCAGCAGTTTATCGGGGGGCCACGAGCAGTACTTC; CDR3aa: CASSLSGGHEQYF
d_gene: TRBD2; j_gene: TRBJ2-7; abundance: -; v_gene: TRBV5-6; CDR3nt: TGTGCCAGCAGCCGGGGACTAGCGGGAGGGTCCCTCTACGAGCAGTACTTC; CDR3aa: CASSRGLAGGSLYEQYF
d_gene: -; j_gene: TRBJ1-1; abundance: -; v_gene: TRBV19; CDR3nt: TGTGCCACTCGGGCCCCTAAAAGGCCGAGAAGGACTGAAGCTTTCTTT; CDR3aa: CATRAPKRPRRTEAFF
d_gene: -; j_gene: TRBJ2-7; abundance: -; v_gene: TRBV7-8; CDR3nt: TGTGCCAGCAGCCCACCCATAAGACTAGGGGGATTATACGAGCAGTACTTC; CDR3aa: CASSPPIRLGGLYEQYF
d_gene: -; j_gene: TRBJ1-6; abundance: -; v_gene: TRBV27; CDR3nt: TGTGCCAGCAGCCCCTGGGATGCGGGGTCCCTCCACTTT; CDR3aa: CASSPWDAGSLHF
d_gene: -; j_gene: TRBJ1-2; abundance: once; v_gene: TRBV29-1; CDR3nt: TGCAGCGTTGGGCAGCGAGACGGCTACACCTTC; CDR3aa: CSVGQRDGYTF
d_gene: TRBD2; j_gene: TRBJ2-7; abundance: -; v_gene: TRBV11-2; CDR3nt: TGTGCCAGCAGCTCAGGACTAGCGGTCCCGGGGGTTTCGTACGAGCAGTACTTC; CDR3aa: CASSSGLAVPGVSYEQYF
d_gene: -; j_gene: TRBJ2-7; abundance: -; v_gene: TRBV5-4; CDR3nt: TGTGCCAGCAGCTTGAGCTTGGAGGGGCTAAACTCCTACGAGCAGTACTTC; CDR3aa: CASSLSLEGLNSYEQYF
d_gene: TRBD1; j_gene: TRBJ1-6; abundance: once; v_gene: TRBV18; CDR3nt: TGTGCCAGCTCACCAGACGGACAGGGGGGAAAGTATTCACCCCTCCACTTT; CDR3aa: CASSPDGQGGKYSPLHF
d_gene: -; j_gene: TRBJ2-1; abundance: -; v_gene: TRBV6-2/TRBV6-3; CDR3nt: TGTGCCAGCAGTTACAGAGAGATGGGGGCTTACAATGAGCAGTTCTTC; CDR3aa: CASSYREMGAYNEQFF
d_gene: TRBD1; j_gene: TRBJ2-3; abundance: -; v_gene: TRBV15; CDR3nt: TGTGCCACCAGCAGAGTACAGGGGGCGGGTACAGATACGCAGTATTTT; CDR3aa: CATSRVQGAGTDTQYF
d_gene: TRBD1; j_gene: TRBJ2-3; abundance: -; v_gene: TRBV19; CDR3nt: TGTGCCAGTACTAGACAGGGAAGCACAGATACGCAGTATTTT; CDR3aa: CASTRQGSTDTQYF
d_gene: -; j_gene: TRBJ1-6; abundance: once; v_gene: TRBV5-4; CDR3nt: TGTGCCAGCAGCTTAAGGGTAATTGGCAATTCACCCCTCCACTTT; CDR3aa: CASSLRVIGNSPLHF
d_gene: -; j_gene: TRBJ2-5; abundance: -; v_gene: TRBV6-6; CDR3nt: TGTGCCAGCAGTTCCCCCCAGGGGGGAGGTAGAGAGACCCAGTACTTC; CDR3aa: CASSSPQGGGRETQYF
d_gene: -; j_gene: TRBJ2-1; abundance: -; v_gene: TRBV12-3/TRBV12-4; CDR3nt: TGTGCCAGCAGCTTCAACAATGAGCAGTTCTTC; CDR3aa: CASSFNNEQFF
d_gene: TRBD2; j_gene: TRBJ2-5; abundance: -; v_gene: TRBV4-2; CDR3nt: TGTGCCAGCAGCCAGGAAAACCCACTAGCGGGGTCAGAGACCCAGTACTTC; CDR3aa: CASSQENPLAGSETQYF
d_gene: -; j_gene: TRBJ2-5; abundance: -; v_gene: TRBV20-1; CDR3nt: TGCAGTCTTCAGGGTCAAGAGACCCAGTACTTC; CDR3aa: CSLQGQETQYF
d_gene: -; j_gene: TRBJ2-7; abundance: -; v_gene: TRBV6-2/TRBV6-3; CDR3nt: TGTGCCAGCAGTTACTCGAAGATTACCTCCTACGAGCAGTACTTC; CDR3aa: CASSYSKITSYEQYF
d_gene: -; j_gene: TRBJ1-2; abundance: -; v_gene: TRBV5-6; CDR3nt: TGTGCCAGCAGCCTGGGACAAGGGAACTATGGCTACACCTTC; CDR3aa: CASSLGQGNYGYTF
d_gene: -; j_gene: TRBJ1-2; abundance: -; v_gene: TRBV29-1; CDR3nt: TGCAGCGGAAGGGGCGATTATGGCTACACCTTC; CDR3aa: CSGRGDYGYTF
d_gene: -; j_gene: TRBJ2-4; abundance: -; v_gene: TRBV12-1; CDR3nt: TGTGCCAGCGATTCACCCCACATCTTACTAGCCAAAAACATTCAGTACTTC; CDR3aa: CASDSPHILLAKNIQYF